The T cell receptor (beta chain) described here comes from a study of cytomegalovirus exposure and HLA in healthy donors. Study outcomes and limitations: In a later analysis, productive TCRs from donors in an Asian-associated ancestry cluster reportedly carried fewer N-insertions than the cohort mean. Some public TCRs appeared in many individuals, while most sequences were rare. In a later analysis, across HLA loci, associated TCR counts were highest for DRB1, lowest for HLA-C.

There are 13 residues in the CDR3. V lost 5 bases to trimming and J lost 4 bases, with 12 bases between them. Germline V CDR1 and CDR2: SNHLY, FYNNEI. Turning to this clone: Its antigen is unknown.

Nominally healthy donors were sampled, though unrecorded immune exposures were likely. PCR involved 60 Vbeta and 13 Jbeta primers. Produced via immunoSEQ multiplex PCR; TCRdb's table is partial and in-frame only. Among about 67,000 clones listed, 85% to 90% were seen once. This receptor was obtained from a woman aged 25 to 39 in good health and CMV-seropositive. The material sequenced was PBMCs. V and J are TRBV2 and TRBJ2-7, with D possibly being TRBD1 (5 bases). The DNA of the CDR3 is TGTGCCAGCAGTCGCGACAGATTATACGAGCAGTACTTC. Translated: CASSRDRLYEQYF.